This T cell receptor beta chain was sequenced for a study of blood T cell repertoires in COVID-19. Study-wide context: Acute-phase and convalescent COVID-19 samples originated in the United States, Italy and Spain.

Ages ranged from roughly 18 to 100 years, with residence in about 24 US areas. With 8 bases removed from V and 1 base from J, the gap between germline ends came to 9 bases. This CDR3 is built from 12 residues. The V gene's germline CDR1 is MDHEN and CDR2 SYDVKM. The data were produced by immunoSEQ multiplex PCR, yet TCRdb's version contains in-frame clones alone and is incomplete. This table has 260,000 or so clones, 85% appearing once. The sequenced sample was PBMCs or T cells enriched from blood (not recorded which). The TCR sequence derives from a woman aged 45 to 65 who had recovered from COVID-19. The chain uses TRBV28 and TRBJ2-7; the D gene is possibly TRBD1 (6 bases). The CDR3, as DNA: TGTGCCAGCTGGACAGTATCCTACGAGCAGTACTTC. Translating it yields CASWTVSYEQYF.